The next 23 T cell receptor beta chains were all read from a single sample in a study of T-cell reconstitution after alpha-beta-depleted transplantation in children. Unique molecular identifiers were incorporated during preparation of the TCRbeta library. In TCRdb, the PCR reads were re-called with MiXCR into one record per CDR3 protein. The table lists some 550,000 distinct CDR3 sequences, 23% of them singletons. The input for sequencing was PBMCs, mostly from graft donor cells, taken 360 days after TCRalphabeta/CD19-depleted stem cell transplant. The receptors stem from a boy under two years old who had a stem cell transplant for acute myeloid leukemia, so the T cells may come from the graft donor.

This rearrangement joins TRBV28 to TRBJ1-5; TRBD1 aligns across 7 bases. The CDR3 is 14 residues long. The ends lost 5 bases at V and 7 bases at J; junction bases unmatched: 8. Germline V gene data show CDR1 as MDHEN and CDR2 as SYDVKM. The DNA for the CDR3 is TGTGCCAGCAGTGCCAGACAGGGTTTCCAGCCCCAGCATTTT. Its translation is CASSARQGFQPQHF.

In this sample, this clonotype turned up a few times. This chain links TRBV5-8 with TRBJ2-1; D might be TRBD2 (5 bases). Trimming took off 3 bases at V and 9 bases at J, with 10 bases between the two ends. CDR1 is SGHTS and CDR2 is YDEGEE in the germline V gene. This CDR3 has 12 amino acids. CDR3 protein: CASSSIGSEQFF. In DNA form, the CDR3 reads TGTGCCAGCAGCTCAATTGGGAGTGAGCAGTTCTTC.

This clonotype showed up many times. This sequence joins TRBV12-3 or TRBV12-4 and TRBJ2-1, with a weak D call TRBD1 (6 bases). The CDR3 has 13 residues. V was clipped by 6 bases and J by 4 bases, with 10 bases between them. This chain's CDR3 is CASRPGQYNEQFF. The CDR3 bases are TGTGCCAGCAGACCAGGACAGTACAATGAGCAGTTCTTC.

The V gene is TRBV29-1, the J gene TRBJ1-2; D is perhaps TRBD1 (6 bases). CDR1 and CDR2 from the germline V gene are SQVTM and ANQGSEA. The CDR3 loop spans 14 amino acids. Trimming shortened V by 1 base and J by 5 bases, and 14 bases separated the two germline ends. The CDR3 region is CSVEVGRGPYGYTF. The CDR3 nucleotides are TGCAGCGTTGAAGTAGGCAGGGGCCCGTATGGCTACACCTTC.

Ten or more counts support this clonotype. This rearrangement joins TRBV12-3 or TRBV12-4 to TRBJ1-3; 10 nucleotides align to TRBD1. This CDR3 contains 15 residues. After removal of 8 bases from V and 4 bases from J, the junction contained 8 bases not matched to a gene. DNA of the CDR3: TGTGCCAGCCGACGACAGGGGGCTTCGGGAAACACCATATATTTT. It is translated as CASRRQGASGNTIYF.

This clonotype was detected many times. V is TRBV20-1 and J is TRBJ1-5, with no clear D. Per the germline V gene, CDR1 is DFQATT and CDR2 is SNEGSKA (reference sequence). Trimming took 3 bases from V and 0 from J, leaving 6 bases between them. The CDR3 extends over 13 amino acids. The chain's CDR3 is CSARGISNQPQHF. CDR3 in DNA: TGCAGTGCTAGGGGAATTAGCAATCAGCCCCAGCATTTT.

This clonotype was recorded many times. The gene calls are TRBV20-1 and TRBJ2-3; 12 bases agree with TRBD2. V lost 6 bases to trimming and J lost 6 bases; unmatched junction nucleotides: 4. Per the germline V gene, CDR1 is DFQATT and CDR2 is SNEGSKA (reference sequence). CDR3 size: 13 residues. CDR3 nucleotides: TGCAGTGCCCTTGGACTAGCGGGGGATACGCAGTATTTT. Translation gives CSALGLAGDTQYF.

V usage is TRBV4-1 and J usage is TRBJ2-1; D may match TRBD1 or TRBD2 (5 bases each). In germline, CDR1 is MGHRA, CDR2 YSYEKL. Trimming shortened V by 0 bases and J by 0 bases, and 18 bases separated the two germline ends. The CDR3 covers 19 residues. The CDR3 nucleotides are TGCGCCAGCAGCCAAGAAGTGTATCTCATTGGGGGCTCCTACAATGAGCAGTTCTTC. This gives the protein CASSQEVYLIGGSYNEQFF.

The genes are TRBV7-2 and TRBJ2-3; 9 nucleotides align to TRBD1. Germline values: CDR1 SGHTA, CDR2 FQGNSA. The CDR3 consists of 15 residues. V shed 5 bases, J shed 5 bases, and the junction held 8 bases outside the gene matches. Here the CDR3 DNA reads TGTGCCAGCAGCACCCGGACAGGGGAGGTAGATACGCAGTATTTT. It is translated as CASSTRTGEVDTQYF.

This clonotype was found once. The CDR3 bases are TGTGCCAGCACCATGCCTAGGGCCTCCTACAATGAGCAGTTCTTC. Residues: CASTMPRASYNEQFF. The gene calls are TRBV7-2 and TRBJ2-1; D uncertain. Trimming removed 7 bases at V and 0 bases at J, with 13 bases between. CDR1 and CDR2 from the germline V gene are SGHTA and FQGNSA. This CDR3 comprises 15 residues. Filled out from reference TRBV7-2 and TRBJ2-1, the complete variable domain reads GAGVSQSPSNKVTEKGKDVELRCDPISGHTALYWYRQSLGQGLEFLIYFQGNSAPDKSGLPSDRFSAERTGGSVSTLTIQRTQQEDSAVYLCASTMPRASYNEQFFGPGTRLTVL.

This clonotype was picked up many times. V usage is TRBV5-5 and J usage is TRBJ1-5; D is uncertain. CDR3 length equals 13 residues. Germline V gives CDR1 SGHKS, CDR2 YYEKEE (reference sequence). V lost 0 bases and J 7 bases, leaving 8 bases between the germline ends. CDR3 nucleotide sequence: TGTGCCAGCAGCTTGGCGGCATTACAGCCCCAGCATTTT. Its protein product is CASSLAALQPQHF.

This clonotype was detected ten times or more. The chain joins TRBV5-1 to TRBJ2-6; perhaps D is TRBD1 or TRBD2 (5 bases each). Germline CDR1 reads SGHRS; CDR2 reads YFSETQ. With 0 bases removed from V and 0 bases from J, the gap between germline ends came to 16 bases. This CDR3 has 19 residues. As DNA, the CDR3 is TGCGCCAGCAGCTTGGCCGGGGCAGTACCTTACTCTGGGGCCAACGTCCTGACTTTC. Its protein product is CASSLAGAVPYSGANVLTF.

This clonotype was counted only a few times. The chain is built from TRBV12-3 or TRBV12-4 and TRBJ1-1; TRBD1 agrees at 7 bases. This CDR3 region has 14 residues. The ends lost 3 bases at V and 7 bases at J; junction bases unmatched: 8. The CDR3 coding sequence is TGTGCCAGCAGTTTCCATGGACAGGCTGTTGAAGCTTTCTTT. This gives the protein CASSFHGQAVEAFF.

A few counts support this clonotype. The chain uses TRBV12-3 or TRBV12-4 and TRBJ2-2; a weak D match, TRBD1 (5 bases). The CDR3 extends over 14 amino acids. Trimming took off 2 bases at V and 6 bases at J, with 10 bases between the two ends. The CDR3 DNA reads TGTGCCAGCAGTTTACGCTTGGGGCCCGGGGAGCTGTTTTTT. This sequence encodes CASSLRLGPGELFF.

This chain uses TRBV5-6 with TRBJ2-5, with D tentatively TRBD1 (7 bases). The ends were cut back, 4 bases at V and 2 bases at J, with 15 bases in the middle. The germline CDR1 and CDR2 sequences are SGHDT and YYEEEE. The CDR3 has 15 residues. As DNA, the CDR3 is TGTGCCAGCAGCCTGACAGGGAGGATACAAGAGACCCAGTACTTC. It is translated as CASSLTGRIQETQYF.

CDR3 region: CASSPQDRGLGNTEAFF. CDR3 in DNA: TGCGCCAGCAGCCCCCAGGACAGGGGGCTTGGGAACACTGAAGCTTTCTTT. The rearrangement links TRBV4-3 to TRBJ1-1; 11 nucleotides match TRBD1. V trimming: 4 bases; J trimming: 1 base; junction bases outside the gene matches: 8. Germline CDR1 and CDR2: LGHNA and YSLEER. This CDR3 is 17 amino acids long.

The CDR3: CASSLYPSGGGELFF. The DNA of the CDR3 is TGTGCCAGCAGCTTATATCCAAGTGGAGGCGGGGAGCTGTTTTTT. The chain joins TRBV7-2 to TRBJ2-2; maybe TRBD2 (5 bases). V was pared by 2 bases and J by 7 bases, with 14 bases between. The CDR3 sequence is 15 residues long. Per germline, CDR1 SGHTA and CDR2 FQGNSA.

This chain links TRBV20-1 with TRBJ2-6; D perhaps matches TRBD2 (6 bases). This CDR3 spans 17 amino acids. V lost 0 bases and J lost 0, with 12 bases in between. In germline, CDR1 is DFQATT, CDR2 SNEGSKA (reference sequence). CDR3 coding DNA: TGCAGTGCTAGAGATCAGGGAGGACACTCTGGGGCCAACGTCCTGACTTTC. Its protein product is CSARDQGGHSGANVLTF.

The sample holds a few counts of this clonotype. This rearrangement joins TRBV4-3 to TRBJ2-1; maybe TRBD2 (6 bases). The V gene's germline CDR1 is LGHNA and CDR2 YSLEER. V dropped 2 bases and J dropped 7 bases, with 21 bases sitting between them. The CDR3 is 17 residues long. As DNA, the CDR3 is TGCGCCAGCAGCCAACTGCCGGATAGCGGAGTGGGGAATGAGCAGTTCTTC. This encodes CASSQLPDSGVGNEQFF.

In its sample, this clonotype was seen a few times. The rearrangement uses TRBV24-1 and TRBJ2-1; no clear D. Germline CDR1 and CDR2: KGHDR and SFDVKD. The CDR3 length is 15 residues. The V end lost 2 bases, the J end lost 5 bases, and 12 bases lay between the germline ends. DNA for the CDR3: TGTGCCACCAGTGATTACGACGGCCGCAACAATGAGCAGTTCTTC. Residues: CATSDYDGRNNEQFF.

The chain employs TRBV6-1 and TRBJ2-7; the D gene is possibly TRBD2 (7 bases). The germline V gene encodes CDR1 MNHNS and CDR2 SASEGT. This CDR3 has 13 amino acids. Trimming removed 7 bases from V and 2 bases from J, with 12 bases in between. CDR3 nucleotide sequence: TGTGCCAGCAAGGCGGGGGCCGCCTACGAGCAGTACTTC. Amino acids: CASKAGAAYEQYF.

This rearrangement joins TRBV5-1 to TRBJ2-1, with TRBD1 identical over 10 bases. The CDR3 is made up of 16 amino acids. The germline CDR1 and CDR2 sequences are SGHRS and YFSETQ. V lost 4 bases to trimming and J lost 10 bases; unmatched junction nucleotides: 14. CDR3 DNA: TGCGCCAGCAGCAGCTGGACAGGGGGTAGCCAATCGGAGCAGTTCTTC. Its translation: CASSSWTGGSQSEQFF.

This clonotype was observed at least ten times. The CDR3 sequence: CASSRRAGGSTDTQYF. The CDR3 DNA reads TGCGCCAGCAGCCGCAGGGCGGGGGGGAGCACAGATACGCAGTATTTT. The chain couples TRBV4-3 to TRBJ2-3; 9 nucleotides line up with TRBD2. CDR3 size: 16 residues. V trimming: 4 bases; J trimming: 0 bases; junction bases outside the gene matches: 5. Germline CDR1 is LGHNA and CDR2 is YSLEER.